This TCR beta chain was identified in a study of blood T cell repertoires in COVID-19. Study details: Some COVID-19 samples were acute and others convalescent; all came from the United States, Italy and Spain.

Patients of the Seattle cohort, enrolled during active infection, were followed longitudinally. In the authors' workflow: Reference gene primer amplification gave nucleated cell count estimates. The protocol was immunoSEQ multiplex PCR, while the TCRdb copy is restricted to in-frame clones and leaves out a portion. For V, J and clone size, that table is used; D and trimming come from the DNA. This sample has some 260,000 clones, with more than 70% found just once. Germline V gene sequence: CDR1 PRHDT, CDR2 FYEKMQ (reference sequence). The CDR3 is made up of 15 amino acids. The V gene end was trimmed by 4 bases and the J gene end by 7 bases; junction bases not matched to a gene: 8.

The sequenced sample consisted of peripheral blood. The J gene is TRBJ2-1, the V gene TRBV13, with 9 bases fitting TRBD1. This receptor was identified in a woman in her twenties or thirties with COVID-19, enrolled during active disease. The CDR3 bases are TGTGCCAGCAGCTCGGACGGGACAGGGAGTAATGAGCAGTTCTTC. Translated, it gives CASSSDGTGSNEQFF.